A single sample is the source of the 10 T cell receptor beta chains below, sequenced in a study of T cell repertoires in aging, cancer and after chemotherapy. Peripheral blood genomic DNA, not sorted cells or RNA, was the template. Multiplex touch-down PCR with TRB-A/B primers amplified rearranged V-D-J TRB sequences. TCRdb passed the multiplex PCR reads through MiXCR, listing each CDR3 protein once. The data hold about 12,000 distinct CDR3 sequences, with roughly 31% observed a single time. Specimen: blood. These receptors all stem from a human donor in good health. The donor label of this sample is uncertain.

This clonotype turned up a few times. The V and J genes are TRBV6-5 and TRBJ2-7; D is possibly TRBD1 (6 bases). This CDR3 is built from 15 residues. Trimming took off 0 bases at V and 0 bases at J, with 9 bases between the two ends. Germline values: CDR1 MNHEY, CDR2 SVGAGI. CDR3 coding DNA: TGTGCCAGCAGTTACTCAGACAGGATCTCCTACGAGCAGTACTTC. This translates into CASSYSDRISYEQYF.

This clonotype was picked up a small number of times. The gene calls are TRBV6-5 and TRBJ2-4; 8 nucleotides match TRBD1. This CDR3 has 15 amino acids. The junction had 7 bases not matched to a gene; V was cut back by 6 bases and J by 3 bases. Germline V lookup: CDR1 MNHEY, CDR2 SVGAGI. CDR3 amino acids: CASSSRTGGKNIQYF. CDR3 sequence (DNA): TGTGCCAGCAGCTCGAGAACAGGGGGCAAAAACATTCAGTACTTC.

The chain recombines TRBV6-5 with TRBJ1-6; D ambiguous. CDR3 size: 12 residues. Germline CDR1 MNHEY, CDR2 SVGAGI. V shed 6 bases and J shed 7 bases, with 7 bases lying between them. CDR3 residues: CASRQPNSPLHF. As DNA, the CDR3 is TGTGCCAGCAGGCAACCCAATTCACCCCTCCACTTT.

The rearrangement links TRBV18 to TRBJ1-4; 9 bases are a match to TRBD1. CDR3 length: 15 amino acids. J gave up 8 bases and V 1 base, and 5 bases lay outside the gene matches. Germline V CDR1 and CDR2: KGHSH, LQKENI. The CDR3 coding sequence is TGTGCCAGCTCACCACGGGGACAGGGAGAGGAAAAACTGTTTTTT. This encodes CASSPRGQGEEKLFF. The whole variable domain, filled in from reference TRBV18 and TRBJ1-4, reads NAGVMQNPRHLVRRRGQEARLRCSPMKGHSHVYWYRQLPEEGLKFMVYLQKENIIDESGMPKERFSAEFPKEGPSILRIQQVVRGDSAAYFCASSPRGQGEEKLFFGSGTQLSVL.

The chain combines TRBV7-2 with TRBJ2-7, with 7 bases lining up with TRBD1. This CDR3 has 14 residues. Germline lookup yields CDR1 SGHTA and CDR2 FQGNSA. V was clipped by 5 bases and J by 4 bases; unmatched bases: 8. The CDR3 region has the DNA TGTGCCAGCAGCCCCACAGGGGTCTGGTACGAGCAGTACTTC. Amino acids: CASSPTGVWYEQYF. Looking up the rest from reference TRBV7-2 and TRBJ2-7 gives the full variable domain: GAGVSQSPSNKVTEKGKDVELRCDPISGHTALYWYRQSLGQGLEFLIYFQGNSAPDKSGLPSDRFSAERTGGSVSTLTIQRTQQEDSAVYLCASSPTGVWYEQYFGPGTRLTVT.

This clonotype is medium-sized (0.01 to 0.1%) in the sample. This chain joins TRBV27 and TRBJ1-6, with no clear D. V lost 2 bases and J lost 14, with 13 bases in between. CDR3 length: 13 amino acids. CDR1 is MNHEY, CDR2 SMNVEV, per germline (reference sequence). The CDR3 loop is CASSLGTMATLHF. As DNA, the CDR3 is TGTGCCAGCAGTTTAGGTACGATGGCAACCCTCCACTTT.

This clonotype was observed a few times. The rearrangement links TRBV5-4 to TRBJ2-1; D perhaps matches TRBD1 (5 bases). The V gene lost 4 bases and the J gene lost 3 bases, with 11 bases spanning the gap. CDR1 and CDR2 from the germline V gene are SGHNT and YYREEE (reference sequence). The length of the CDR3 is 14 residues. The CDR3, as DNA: TGTGCCAGCAGCCCCCAGGGTGGCTACAATGAGCAGTTCTTC. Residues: CASSPQGGYNEQFF.

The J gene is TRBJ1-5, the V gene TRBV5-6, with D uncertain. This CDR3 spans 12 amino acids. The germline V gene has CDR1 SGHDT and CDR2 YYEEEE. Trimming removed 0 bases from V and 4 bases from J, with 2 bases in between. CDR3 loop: CASSLGNQPQHF. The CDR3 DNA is TGTGCCAGCAGCTTGGGGAATCAGCCCCAGCATTTT.

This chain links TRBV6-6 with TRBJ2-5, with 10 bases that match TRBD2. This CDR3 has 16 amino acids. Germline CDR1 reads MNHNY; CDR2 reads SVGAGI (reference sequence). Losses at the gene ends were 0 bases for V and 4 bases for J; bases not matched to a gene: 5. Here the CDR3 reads CASSYSEGLAIETQYF. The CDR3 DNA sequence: TGTGCCAGCAGTTACTCGGAGGGACTAGCGATAGAGACCCAGTACTTC.

The CDR3, as DNA: TGTGCCAGCAGCCTGCAGGGGAGAACCTACGAGCAGTACTTC. Protein: CASSLQGRTYEQYF. The V gene is TRBV5-6, the J gene TRBJ2-7; D might be TRBD1 (6 bases). V was trimmed by 4 bases and J by 2 bases, leaving 13 bases between them. Germline CDR1 reads SGHDT; CDR2 reads YYEEEE. The CDR3 is 14 amino acids.